The source of this T cell receptor (beta chain) is a study of type 1 regulatory T cells. About the study: T-allo10 is a Tr1-enriched, alloantigen-specific CD4 T cell product made in vitro.

Study-wide results and caveats: Compared with non-type 1 regulatory T cells, type 1 regulatory T cells showed a more restricted TCR repertoire.

Each CDR3 protein is one row after TCRdb ran MiXCR on the reads. The sample has 35,000 to 50,000 distinct CDR3 sequences; over 9% are singletons. A remark on this clonotype: Its antigen is currently unknown.

The sample comprised cultured non-Tr1 T cells, either the whole culture or a sorted T cell fraction (not recorded which). The TCR sequence derives from a human donor in good health.

In DNA, the CDR3 is TGTGCCTGGAGTCTCGCCGGGAGCAATCAGCCCCAGCATTTT. It yields the protein CAWSLAGSNQPQHF. This chain connects TRBV30 to TRBJ1-5; no definite D call. Germline V gene sequence: CDR1 GTSNPN, CDR2 SVGIG (reference sequence). The CDR3 loop spans 14 amino acids. Trimming stripped 2 bases from V and 1 base from J, with 9 bases between.